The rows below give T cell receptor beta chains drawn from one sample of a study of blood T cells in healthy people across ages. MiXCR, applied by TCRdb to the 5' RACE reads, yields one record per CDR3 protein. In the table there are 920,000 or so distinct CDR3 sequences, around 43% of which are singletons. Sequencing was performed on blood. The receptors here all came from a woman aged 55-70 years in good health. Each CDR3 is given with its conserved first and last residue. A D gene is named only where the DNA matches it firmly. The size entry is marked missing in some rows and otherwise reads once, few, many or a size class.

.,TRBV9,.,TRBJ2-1,CASGVDEEQQFF,TGTGCCAGCGGCGTAGATGAAGAACAGCAGTTCTTC
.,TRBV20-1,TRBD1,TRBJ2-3,CSARSGTGGSTDTQYF,TGCAGTGCTAGATCCGGGACAGGGGGTAGCACAGATACGCAGTATTTT
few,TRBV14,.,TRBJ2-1,CASSQFGTLYNEQFF,TGTGCCAGCAGCCAATTCGGGACTTTATACAATGAGCAGTTCTTC
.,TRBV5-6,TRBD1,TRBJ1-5,CASSFSFGTGTLGQPQHF,TGTGCCAGCAGCTTCAGTTTCGGGACAGGGACCTTGGGTCAGCCCCAGCATTTT
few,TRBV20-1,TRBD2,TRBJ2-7,CSASPSGSIYEQYF,TGCAGTGCTAGTCCTAGCGGGAGCATCTACGAGCAGTACTTC
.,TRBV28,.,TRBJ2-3,CASSDVLDTQYF,TGTGCCAGCAGCGACGTTTTGGATACGCAGTATTTT
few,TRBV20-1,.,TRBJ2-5,CSASGISKETQYF,TGCAGTGCTAGTGGCATCAGTAAGGAGACCCAGTACTTC
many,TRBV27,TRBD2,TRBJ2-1,CASSLFGGGPPYNEQFF,TGTGCCAGCAGTTTATTCGGCGGGGGGCCCCCCTACAATGAGCAGTTCTTC
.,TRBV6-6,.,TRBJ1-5,CASSYTPPISPQHF,TGTGCCAGCAGTTACACCCCCCCCATTTCGCCCCAGCATTTT
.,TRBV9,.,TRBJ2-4,CASSVGRAGNEQYF,TGTGCCAGCAGCGTAGGCAGGGCTGGCAATGAGCAGTACTTC
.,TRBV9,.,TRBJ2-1,CASSAETNYNEQFF,TGTGCCAGCAGCGCAGAGACAAACTACAATGAGCAGTTCTTC
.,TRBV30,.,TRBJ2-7,CAWSVGRVYEQYF,TGTGCCTGGAGTGTAGGTAGAGTCTACGAGCAGTACTTC
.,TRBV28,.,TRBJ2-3,CASSPGGRMNTDTQYF,TGTGCCAGCAGCCCTGGGGGGAGAATGAACACAGATACGCAGTATTTT
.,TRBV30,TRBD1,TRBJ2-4,CAWMRGTGGATEGGTAKNIQYF,TGTGCCTGGATGAGGGGGACAGGGGGCGCAACTGAGGGAGGGACAGCCAAAAACATTCAGTACTTC
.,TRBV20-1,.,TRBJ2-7,CSANFGGFPEQYF,TGCAGTGCTAATTTTGGGGGCTTTCCCGAGCAGTACTTC
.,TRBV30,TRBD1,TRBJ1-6,CAQQGVRNSPLHF,TGTGCCCAACAGGGGGTACGGAATTCACCCCTCCACTTT
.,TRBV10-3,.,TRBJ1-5,CAISPGGKELSNQPQHF,TGTGCCATCAGTCCTGGGGGGAAGGAGCTTAGCAATCAGCCCCAGCATTTT